What follows are 19 T cell receptor beta chains derived from one specimen sequenced in a study of shared clonotypes between healthy human individuals. Clones were read by immunoSEQ multiplex PCR, and TCRdb kept only the in-frame ones, dropping some. The sample yields hundreds of thousands of clones, 79% seen once. Sequenced: PBMCs. The receptors come from a woman in her thirties or forties in good health. Some clones in this sample may be carry-over from other donors' samples.

This clone was observed at least ten times. This specimen includes other DNA sequences encoding the same CDR3. This chain uses TRBV30 with TRBJ2-2, with a possible D match to TRBD1 (5 bases). The CDR3 contains 14 residues. Trimming left V 5 bases short and J 4 bases short, with 14 bases between. In germline, CDR1 is GTSNPN, CDR2 SVGIG (reference sequence). This chain's CDR3 is CAWSGHRFTGELFF. Written as DNA, the CDR3 is TGTGCCTGGTCTGGACACCGTTTCACCGGGGAGCTGTTTTTT.

The rearrangement links TRBV18 to TRBJ2-7; D unclear. The length of the CDR3 is 13 residues. Trimming removed 4 bases at V and 2 bases at J, with 9 bases between. Germline loops: CDR1 KGHSH, CDR2 LQKENI. The DNA for the CDR3 is TGTGCCAGCTCACAGGGTCCGACCTACGAGCAGTACTTC. Translation gives CASSQGPTYEQYF.

The rearrangement links TRBV10-1 to TRBJ2-7; no definite D call. This CDR3 spans 13 amino acids. Trimming stripped 4 bases from V and 3 bases from J, with 10 bases between. CDR1 WNHNN and CDR2 SYGVQD come from the germline V gene (reference sequence). CDR3 DNA sequence: TGCGCCAGCAGTGTTTATCCCGGCTACGAGCAGTACTTC. Encoded protein: CASSVYPGYEQYF.

The chain is built from TRBV27 and TRBJ2-3; 10 nucleotides align to TRBD2. The V segment lost 9 bases and the J segment 4 bases; nucleotides outside the gene matches: 13. The V gene's germline CDR1 is MNHEY and CDR2 SMNVEV (reference sequence). This CDR3 comprises 16 residues. The CDR3 DNA reads as TGTGCCAGTGGACTAGGCAGAGCGGGAGGGTCAGATACGCAGTATTTT. This codes for CASGLGRAGGSDTQYF.

V gene TRBV5-4 combines with J gene TRBJ2-3; possibly TRBD2 for D (5 bases). The ends were cut back, 0 bases at V and 3 bases at J, with 11 bases in the middle. Germline-derived CDR1 and CDR2 are SGHNT and YYREEE (reference sequence). The CDR3 is made up of 15 amino acids. CDR3 nucleotides: TGTGCCAGCAGCTTGGGAGGGAGTCTGACAGATACGCAGTATTTT. Its translation is CASSLGGSLTDTQYF.

This CDR3 is CASTPGGQYNEQFF. In nucleotides, the CDR3 is TGCGCCAGCACGCCCGGGGGGCAGTACAATGAGCAGTTCTTC. This chain uses TRBV5-1 with TRBJ2-1; D is perhaps TRBD2 (7 bases). This CDR3 spans 14 amino acids. V lost 6 bases, J lost 4 bases, and 14 bases lay in between. The V gene's germline CDR1 is SGHRS and CDR2 YFSETQ.

This clone appeared a few times. The chain combines TRBV30 with TRBJ2-7, with 13 bases matching TRBD2. Germline values: CDR1 GTSNPN, CDR2 SVGIG (reference sequence). With V trimmed by 4 bases and J by 3 bases, 15 bases remained unmatched. The CDR3 runs 18 residues. CDR3 DNA: TGTGCCTGGAATGGTGGGAGACTAGCGGGAGGAGGCCGCTACGAGCAGTACTTC. Protein: CAWNGGRLAGGGRYEQYF.

This chain connects TRBV30 to TRBJ2-7; 10 nucleotides match TRBD2. The CDR3 spans 15 residues. The trim removed 4 bases at V and 6 bases at J, leaving 12 bases unmatched. CDR1 and CDR2 from the germline V gene are GTSNPN and SVGIG (reference sequence). Here the CDR3 reads CAWNLRASGSTEQYF. The CDR3 region has the DNA TGTGCCTGGAATTTACGGGCTAGCGGGAGTACCGAGCAGTACTTC.

The chain employs TRBV10-3 and TRBJ2-3; maybe TRBD1 (6 bases). CDR3 length: 16 residues. Trimming pared 6 bases from V and 2 bases from J, leaving 18 bases between. Germline V gene lookup returns CDR1 ENHRY and CDR2 SYGVKD. CDR3 residues: CAIRDSQGTNTDTQYF. The CDR3 DNA reads as TGTGCCATCAGGGACTCACAGGGAACCAACACAGATACGCAGTATTTT.

This chain links TRBV7-8 with TRBJ2-7; D not resolved. Trimming shortened V by 2 bases and J by 6 bases, and 8 bases separated the two germline ends. Germline lookup yields CDR1 SGHVS and CDR2 FQNEAQ. The CDR3 consists of 12 residues. The CDR3 is CASSLRISEQYF. The DNA for the CDR3 is TGTGCCAGCAGCTTAAGGATTTCCGAGCAGTACTTC.

J is TRBJ1-4 and V is TRBV28; tentatively, D is TRBD1 (6 bases). CDR3 length equals 14 residues. V lost 6 bases and J 0 bases, leaving 8 bases between the germline ends. Germline lookup yields CDR1 MDHEN and CDR2 SYDVKM. CDR3 residues: CASSPGATNEKLFF. The CDR3 DNA is TGTGCCAGCAGCCCAGGGGCAACTAATGAAAAACTGTTTTTT.

The V call is TRBV2, the J call TRBJ1-2; D remains unclear. The CDR3 contains 11 residues. V gave up 8 bases and J gave up 3 bases, with 7 bases separating them. Germline CDR1 reads SNHLY; CDR2 reads FYNNEI. CDR3 in amino acids: CASGSHYGYTF. The CDR3 region has the DNA TGTGCCAGCGGGTCCCACTATGGCTACACCTTC.

The chain has TRBV19 and TRBJ2-1, with TRBD2 identical over 12 bases. The germline V gene encodes CDR1 LNHDA and CDR2 SQIVND (reference sequence). This CDR3 comprises 16 residues. J gave up 7 bases and V 6 bases, and 10 bases lay outside the gene matches. The chain's CDR3 is CASRNKGLAGSNEQFF. The CDR3 coding sequence is TGTGCCAGTAGGAATAAGGGACTAGCGGGCTCGAATGAGCAGTTCTTC.

The gene calls are TRBV5-1 and TRBJ2-6, with 7 bases aligning to TRBD1. The V gene end was trimmed by 5 bases and the J gene end by 0 bases; junction bases not matched to a gene: 8. Germline V gives CDR1 SGHRS, CDR2 YFSETQ. CDR3 length: 17 residues. The CDR3 loop reads CASRTGTELSGANVLTF. CDR3 in DNA: TGCGCCAGCAGGACCGGGACAGAGCTCTCTGGGGCCAACGTCCTGACTTTC.

As concerns this clone: At the DNA level, this CDR3 is encoded by other sequences in the same sample as well. V is TRBV5-1 and J is TRBJ2-5; maybe TRBD1 (7 bases). The J call may be faulty, since TRBJ2-7 better matches the DNA end. In germline, CDR1 is SGHRS, CDR2 YFSETQ. The CDR3 consists of 14 residues. The CDR3 spells CASSLAGDSYEQYF. The CDR3 region has the DNA TGCGCCAGCAGCTTGGCGGGGGACAGCTACGAGCAGTACTTC.

This chain links TRBV7-9 with TRBJ2-7, with a possible D match to TRBD1 (6 bases). The CDR3 is 15 residues long. V lost 1 base, J lost 3 bases, and 13 bases lay in between. Per the germline V gene, CDR1 is SEHNR and CDR2 is FQNEAQ (reference sequence). CDR3 sequence reads: CASSLDGQGFYEQYF. The CDR3 DNA reads as TGTGCCAGCAGCTTAGACGGCCAGGGGTTCTACGAGCAGTACTTC.

V and J are TRBV7-2 and TRBJ2-3, with TRBD2 matching over 7 bases. V was pared by 1 base and J by 4 bases, with 5 bases of the junction left unmatched. The germline V gene encodes CDR1 SGHTA and CDR2 FQGNSA. The CDR3 is 15 residues long. The CDR3 DNA reads TGTGCCAGCAGCTTAGTTGGGGGGGAGGCAGATACGCAGTATTTT. This codes for CASSLVGGEADTQYF.

This clone has only a few counts. The V gene is TRBV5-1, the J gene TRBJ1-5; no definite D call. The ends were cut back, 1 base at V and 2 bases at J, with 19 bases in the middle. The CDR3 loop spans 18 amino acids. The germline V gene encodes CDR1 SGHRS and CDR2 YFSETQ. CDR3 DNA: TGCGCCAGCAGCTTGTCCAAGGACCCGTTTTGGGGCAATCAGCCCCAGCATTTT. Amino acids: CASSLSKDPFWGNQPQHF. The entire variable domain, with the rest obtained from reference TRBV5-1 and TRBJ1-5, is as follows: KAGVTQTPRYLIKTRGQQVTLSCSPISGHRSVSWYQQTPGQGLQFLFEYFSETQRNKGNFPGRFSGRQFSNSRSEMNVSTLELGDSALYLCASSLSKDPFWGNQPQHFGDGTRLSIL.

The chain recombines TRBV5-1 with TRBJ1-5; 10 positions match TRBD1. Germline lookup yields CDR1 SGHRS and CDR2 YFSETQ. After removal of 4 bases from V and 3 bases from J, the junction contained 4 bases not matched to a gene. CDR3 length: 15 residues. The CDR3 protein is CASSGGTGVNQPQHF. CDR3 DNA: TGCGCCAGCAGCGGTGGGACAGGGGTCAATCAGCCCCAGCATTTT.